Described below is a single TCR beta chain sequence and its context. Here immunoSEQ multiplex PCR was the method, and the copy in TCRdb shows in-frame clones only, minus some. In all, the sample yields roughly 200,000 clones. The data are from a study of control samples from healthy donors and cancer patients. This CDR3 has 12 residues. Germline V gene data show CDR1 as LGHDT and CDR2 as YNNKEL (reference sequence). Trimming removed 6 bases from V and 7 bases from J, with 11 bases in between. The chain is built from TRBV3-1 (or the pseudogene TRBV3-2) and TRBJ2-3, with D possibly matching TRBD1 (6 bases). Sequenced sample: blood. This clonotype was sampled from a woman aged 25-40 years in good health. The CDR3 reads CASRNDRNTQYF. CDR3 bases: TGTGCCAGCAGAAACGACAGGAATACGCAGTATTTT.